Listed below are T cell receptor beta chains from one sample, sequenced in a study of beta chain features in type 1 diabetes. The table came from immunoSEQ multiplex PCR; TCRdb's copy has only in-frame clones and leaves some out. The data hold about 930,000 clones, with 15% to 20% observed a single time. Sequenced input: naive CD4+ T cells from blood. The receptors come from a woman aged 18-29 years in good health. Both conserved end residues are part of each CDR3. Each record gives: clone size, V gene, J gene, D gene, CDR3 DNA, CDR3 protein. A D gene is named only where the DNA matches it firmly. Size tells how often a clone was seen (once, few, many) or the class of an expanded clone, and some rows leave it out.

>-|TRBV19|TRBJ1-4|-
TGTGCCACCAGACAAGGACAGCGTAATGAAAAACTGTTTTTT
CATRQGQRNEKLFF
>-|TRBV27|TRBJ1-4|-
TGTGCCAGCAGCTTCGTTAGGGAGGGAAAACTGTTTTTT
CASSFVREGKLFF
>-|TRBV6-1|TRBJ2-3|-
TGTGCCAGCAGTGAAGCCCGCCCGGGGGGCAACGGAGATACGCAGTATTTT
CASSEARPGGNGDTQYF
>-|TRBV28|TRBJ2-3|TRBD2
TGTGCCAGCAGCCCCGTAGCGGGACTAGTGTATTCAGATACGCAGTATTTT
CASSPVAGLVYSDTQYF
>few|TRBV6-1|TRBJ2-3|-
TGTGCCAGCAGTGTTTACTCAGATACGCAGTATTTT
CASSVYSDTQYF
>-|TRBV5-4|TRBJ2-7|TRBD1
TGTGCCAGCACCTTGCGACAGGGTCCAGGGGAGCAGTACTTC
CASTLRQGPGEQYF
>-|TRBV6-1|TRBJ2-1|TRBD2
TGTGCCAGCAGCAGCGGGAGTGACTACAATGAGCAGTTCTTC
CASSSGSDYNEQFF
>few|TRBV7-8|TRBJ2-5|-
TGTGCCAGCAGCATAATGGAGACCCAGTACTTC
CASSIMETQYF
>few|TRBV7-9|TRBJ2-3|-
TGTGCCAGCAGCTTAGCAGAATTCGATACGCAGTATTTT
CASSLAEFDTQYF
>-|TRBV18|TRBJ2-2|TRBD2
TGTGCCAGCTCACTGGGACTAGCAGAGGCCGGGGAGCTGTTTTTT
CASSLGLAEAGELFF
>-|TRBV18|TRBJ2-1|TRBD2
TGTGCCAGCATCGGAGGGACTAGCGGACAGAGCTCCTACAATGAGCAGTTCTTC
CASIGGTSGQSSYNEQFF
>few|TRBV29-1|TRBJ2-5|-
TGCAGCGGCCGAATACTAGGTATAGAGACCCAGTACTTC
CSGRILGIETQYF
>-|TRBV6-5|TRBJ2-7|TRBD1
TGTGCCAGCAGCCTTACAGGGGGCCGGGCCAACGAGCAGTACTTC
CASSLTGGRANEQYF
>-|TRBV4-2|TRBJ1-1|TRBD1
TGTGCCAGCAGCCAAGTTGGGACAGGGAACACTGAAGCTTTCTTT
CASSQVGTGNTEAFF
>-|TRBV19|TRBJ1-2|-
TGTGCCAGTAGTCCGGGGGAATACGGCTACACCTTC
CASSPGEYGYTF
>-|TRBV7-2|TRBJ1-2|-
TGTGCCAGCAGCCCATTCCAGGGCAGGGGATATGGCTACACCTTC
CASSPFQGRGYGYTF
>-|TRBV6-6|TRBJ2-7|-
TGTGCCAGCAGCTCCTCAGGTTACGAGCAGTACTTC
CASSSSGYEQYF
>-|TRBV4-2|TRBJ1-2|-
TGTGCCAGCAGCCAAGTGTGGGGGGATTCCATTAACTATGGCTACACCTTC
CASSQVWGDSINYGYTF
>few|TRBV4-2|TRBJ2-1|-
TGTGCCAGCAGCCAAGGAGCCGGTCTTAGGGAGCAGTTCTTC
CASSQGAGLREQFF
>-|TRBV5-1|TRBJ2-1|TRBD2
TGCGCCAGCAGCTTGGGGTTGGGGCTAGCGGGAGTACAAAACTACAATGAGCAGTTCTTC
CASSLGLGLAGVQNYNEQFF
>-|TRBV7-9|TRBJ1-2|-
TGTGCCAGCAGCTCGGCCACCTCCGGCTACACCTTC
CASSSATSGYTF
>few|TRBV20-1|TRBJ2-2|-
TGCAGTGCCAGCCACACCGGGGAGCTGTTTTTT
CSASHTGELFF
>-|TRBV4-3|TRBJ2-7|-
TGCGCCAGCAGCCAAACCAGACAGGACGAGCAGTACTTC
CASSQTRQDEQYF
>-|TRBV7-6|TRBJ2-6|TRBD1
TGTGCCAGCAGCCTCAGACAGGGGGCAGCTGGGGCCAACGTCCTGACTTTC
CASSLRQGAAGANVLTF
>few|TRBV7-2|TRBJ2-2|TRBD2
TGTGCCAGCACCCTAGGGACTAGCGGGAGGAAAGGTGACACCGGGGAGCTGTTTTTT
CASTLGTSGRKGDTGELFF
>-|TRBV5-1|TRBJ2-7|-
TGCGCCAGCAGCTTGTTGGGGTACGAGCAGTACTTC
CASSLLGYEQYF
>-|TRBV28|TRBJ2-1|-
TGTGCCAGCAGTTGGTGGCAGGGGGAGCAGTTCTTC
CASSWWQGEQFF